These T cell receptor beta chains were read from a single sample in a study of blood T cell repertoires in COVID-19. The method was immunoSEQ multiplex PCR; TCRdb's version includes in-frame clones alone and lacks a portion of them. The sample consists of about 180,000 clones, about 80% of them appearing once. The material sequenced was peripheral blood. The receptors here all came from a man in his 70s with active or convalescent COVID-19. Both conserved end residues are part of each CDR3. Each record gives: D gene, CDR3 length, V gene, clone size, J gene, CDR3 DNA, CDR3 protein. D genes are given only for firm matches. Rows may omit the clone size; those that give it use once, few, many or a size class.

TRBD2	15	TRBV18	-	TRBJ2-2	TGTGCCAGCTCACCAAGGGCTAGCGGGGCCGGGGAGCTGTTTTTT	CASSPRASGAGELFF
-	13	TRBV7-2	-	TRBJ2-5	TGTGCCAGCAGCTTTCTAGGAGGGGAGACCCAGTACTTC	CASSFLGGETQYF
-	14	TRBV6-5	-	TRBJ1-4	TGTGCCAGCAGTCGACAGTTACTTAATGAAAAACTGTTTTTT	CASSRQLLNEKLFF
TRBD2	15	TRBV3-1/TRBV3-2	once	TRBJ2-7	TGTGCCAGCAGCCAAGATTTCAGCGGGAGCGACGAGCAGTACTTC	CASSQDFSGSDEQYF
-	14	TRBV7-9	-	TRBJ2-1	TGTGCCAGCAGCTTAGGGTCCTCGGGAAATGAGCAGTTCTTC	CASSLGSSGNEQFF
TRBD1	13	TRBV6-5	-	TRBJ1-2	TGTGCCAGCAAAGACAGGGGGGCCTATGGCTACACCTTC	CASKDRGAYGYTF
-	16	TRBV18	-	TRBJ1-2	TGTGCCAGCTCACAGATACAGGAACCAGCTAACTATGGCTACACCTTC	CASSQIQEPANYGYTF
-	14	TRBV7-9	-	TRBJ1-2	TGTGCCAGCAGCTTGAGGGAGGCCCGATTTGGCTACACCTTC	CASSLREARFGYTF
TRBD1	15	TRBV5-1	-	TRBJ2-3	TGCGCCAGCAGCTTGGGTGGACAGGGAGGAGATACGCAGTATTTT	CASSLGGQGGDTQYF
TRBD1	15	TRBV5-6	-	TRBJ2-1	TGTGCCAGCAGCCCGACAGGGGAGGCGGGCAATGAGCAGTTCTTC	CASSPTGEAGNEQFF
-	16	TRBV11-2	-	TRBJ1-2	TGTGCCAGCAGCTCCCTCCGACGAACAGGGCTGGAGGGCTACACCTTC	CASSSLRRTGLEGYTF
TRBD2	17	TRBV5-1	-	TRBJ2-5	TGCGCCAGCAGCTTGGTTAGCGGGGGCCCCTCGGGGGAGACCCAGTACTTC	CASSLVSGGPSGETQYF
-	13	TRBV7-3	-	TRBJ1-1	TGTGCCAGCAGCTCCAGGGAGAACACTGAAGCTTTCTTT	CASSSRENTEAFF
TRBD1	15	TRBV6-6	-	TRBJ1-3	TGTGCCAGCAGTACCCGACAGGGGGGGGGTGGCACCATATATTTT	CASSTRQGGGGTIYF
-	15	TRBV7-9	-	TRBJ2-3	TGTGCCAGCAGCTTAATACAGGGTAGCACAGATACGCAGTATTTT	CASSLIQGSTDTQYF
-	14	TRBV6-5	few	TRBJ1-5	TGTGCCAGCAGCCCCGGACAGCCATCAGCGCCCCAGCATTTT	CASSPGQPSAPQHF
-	15	TRBV7-9	-	TRBJ1-4	TGTGCCAGCAGCTTCGCGGGAGGCTTCGATGAAAAACTGTTTTTT	CASSFAGGFDEKLFF
-	16	TRBV19	many	TRBJ1-1	TGTGCCAGTAGTCGGAGCATGAACCAAAGGAACACTGAAGCTTTCTTT	CASSRSMNQRNTEAFF
-	13	TRBV18	-	TRBJ1-4	TGTGCCAGCTCACCACGTACGGATGAAAAACTGTTTTTT	CASSPRTDEKLFF
TRBD2	14	TRBV7-3	few	TRBJ2-7	TGTGCCAGCAGCTCCTTAGCGGGATCCTACGAGCAGTACTTC	CASSSLAGSYEQYF
TRBD1	16	TRBV24-1	-	TRBJ2-2	TGTGCCACCTCTGGGACAGGCGGTTTCAACACCGGGGAGCTGTTTTTT	CATSGTGGFNTGELFF
-	14	TRBV3-1/TRBV3-2	-	TRBJ1-2	TGTGCCAGCAGCCGCGGGGGAGGGGACTATGGCTACACCTTC	CASSRGGGDYGYTF
-	14	TRBV7-9	-	TRBJ1-1	TGTGCCAGCAGCGTCACGGGACAGAACACTGAAGCTTTCTTT	CASSVTGQNTEAFF
TRBD1	15	TRBV19	-	TRBJ1-2	TGTGCCAGTAGTACCTCAGGGGGAACGAACTATGGCTACACCTTC	CASSTSGGTNYGYTF
-	14	TRBV6-2/TRBV6-3	few	TRBJ2-7	TGTGCCAGCAGTCCCGAGGGGGATTCCTACGAGCAGTACTTC	CASSPEGDSYEQYF
-	11	TRBV5-6	-	TRBJ2-5	TGTGCCAGCACCCGGGGGGAGACCCAGTACTTC	CASTRGETQYF
TRBD1	14	TRBV2	-	TRBJ1-5	TGTGCCAGCAACTGGGACAGGGCCGGTCAGCCCCAGCATTTT	CASNWDRAGQPQHF
-	15	TRBV15	few	TRBJ1-1	TGTGCCACCAGCAGAGATTACAGGGAGAACACTGAAGCTTTCTTT	CATSRDYRENTEAFF
-	17	TRBV7-2	-	TRBJ2-7	TGTGCCAGCAGCTTAGTAACTGGTAGCCCCAGCTCCTACGAGCAGTACTTC	CASSLVTGSPSSYEQYF
-	19	TRBV21-1	-	TRBJ2-1	TGTGCCAGCAGCAAAACCGGGACTAGCGGGAGGAGGACCCCCAATGAGCAGTTCTTC	CASSKTGTSGRRTPNEQFF